These T cell receptor beta chains were read from a single sample in a study of beta chain features in type 1 diabetes. Measured with immunoSEQ multiplex PCR; TCRdb has only the in-frame clones, and not every one. Of 120,000 to 150,000 clones listed, 40% to 55% were seen once; the top ten hold around 0.42%. Sequencing input: Tregs from blood. These receptors were collected from a man aged 18 to 29 in good health. Both conserved end residues are trimmed from each CDR3. Clone size, where shown, is once, few, many, or a class for clones that have expanded.

clone_size	v_call	j_call	cdr3_aa
.	TRBV11-2	TRBJ2-3	ASSLDNPDTQY
.	TRBV30	TRBJ1-1	AWSGGAGRDEAF
.	TRBV28	TRBJ2-3	ASSLLQGIIDTQY
few	TRBV30	TRBJ2-2	AWSLAGGTGELF
.	TRBV28	TRBJ2-1	ASSFLGGGPSYNEQF
.	TRBV5-1	TRBJ2-1	ASSPGTATYNEQF
.	TRBV28	TRBJ1-2	ASRLITGGFGYGYT
.	TRBV5-1	.	ASSLGRKSSYEQY
.	TRBV27	TRBJ2-5	ASSYYGGGLSETQY
many	TRBV7-9	TRBJ1-5	ASSPGTGSQPQH
few	TRBV14	TRBJ1-5	ASRRGGWGPQH
.	TRBV10-3	TRBJ2-3	AISEPGRGSGDTQY
.	TRBV5-4	TRBJ2-2	ASSRQDDTGELF
.	TRBV4-2	TRBJ1-2	ASSQGGDYGYT
few	TRBV28	TRBJ2-1	ASAGYYNEQF
.	TRBV25-1	TRBJ2-5	ASSKRTGGKTQY
.	TRBV9	TRBJ2-7	ASSSQGFTSEQY
.	TRBV7-7	TRBJ2-5	ASSPGGAWETQY
few	TRBV11-2	TRBJ2-5	ASSLWRLAGGSETQY
once	TRBV27	TRBJ1-2	ASSSTYSGQSNYGYT
.	TRBV9	TRBJ2-3	ASSYGTDTQY
.	TRBV29-1	TRBJ2-5	SVLNRDRGFQETQY
.	TRBV7-6	TRBJ1-1	ASSLVEGAVTEAF
few	TRBV10-3	TRBJ1-4	AISGRMGVGEKLF
.	TRBV4-2	TRBJ1-1	ASSQDGRGNTEAF
once	TRBV19	TRBJ2-3	ASSIPTSGRVGTQY
few	TRBV4-1	TRBJ1-5	ASSQDGGGHQPQH
few	TRBV4-3	TRBJ1-1	ASRRRDRGRLNTEAF
.	TRBV4-2	TRBJ2-5	ASSHDSGQETQY
.	TRBV5-4	TRBJ1-2	ASTKDADYGYT
few	TRBV7-9	TRBJ1-1	ASSPTWRAGDMNTEAF
few	TRBV7-9	TRBJ2-1	ASSTRSSYNEQF
.	TRBV5-4	TRBJ1-1	ASSPEGGVSFTEAF
few	TRBV7-2	TRBJ1-5	ASSLSGLPNQPQH
.	TRBV7-3	TRBJ2-7	ASSLGAGGSYEQY
.	TRBV14	TRBJ2-2	ASSPFYAGTGELF
.	TRBV7-2	TRBJ2-7	ASSLSGYEQY
few	TRBV7-2	TRBJ2-7	ASSSRATGREQY
.	TRBV5-1	TRBJ2-2	ASSSLTGELF
few	TRBV7-2	TRBJ2-7	ASSQGIAGVTYEQY
.	TRBV10-3	TRBJ2-4	AISEQAAVAKNIQY
few	TRBV29-1	TRBJ1-2	SAALRITNYGYT
.	TRBV18	TRBJ2-2	ASSLLETGELF
.	TRBV30	TRBJ1-2	AWSVQAYGYT
few	TRBV29-1	TRBJ2-3	SVAIGGTDTQY
.	TRBV19	TRBJ2-1	ASSTQGTYNEQF
.	TRBV27	TRBJ1-4	ASSFSRGEKLF
.	TRBV28	TRBJ2-7	ASSLAGGAYEQY